This T cell receptor beta chain comes out of a study of OX40 agonist ivuxolimab in advanced cancers. Study-level findings and limits: The average count of expanded clones was higher among CD8+ T cells than among CD4+. Clonal expansion was seen in CD4+ and CD8+ blood T cells by week 6 at 0.1 to 3.0 mg/kg.

In regard to this clone: Its antigen is still unknown.

TCRdb's copy holds only in-frame clones and misses some; the assay was immunoSEQ multiplex PCR. This table has 22,000 or so clones, about four fifths appearing once. Germline V gene data show CDR1 as SGHRS and CDR2 as YFSETQ. The CDR3 spans 18 residues. The J segment lost 2 bases and the V segment lost 4 bases, leaving 14 bases of the junction unmatched. The clonotype originates from an adult with an advanced solid tumor such as melanoma, head and neck, liver or kidney cancer. V usage is TRBV5-1 and J usage is TRBJ2-1; 8 bases align to TRBD1. The source material was CD4+ or CD8+ T cells sorted from blood, sampled in a trial of the OX40 agonist ivuxolimab. DNA of the CDR3: TGCGCCAGCAGCGCCGGACAGGGCGCTAGTGGGACCTACAATGAGCAGTTCTTC. It encodes CASSAGQGASGTYNEQFF. The complete variable domain, with remaining parts taken from reference TRBV5-1 and TRBJ2-1, reads KAGVTQTPRYLIKTRGQQVTLSCSPISGHRSVSWYQQTPGQGLQFLFEYFSETQRNKGNFPGRFSGRQFSNSRSEMNVSTLELGDSALYLCASSAGQGASGTYNEQFFGPGTRLTVL.